This T cell receptor beta chain was profiled in a study of identical twins. Germline values: CDR1 DFQATT, CDR2 SNEGSKA (reference sequence). This CDR3 is 15 amino acids long. The ends were cut back, 5 bases at V and 0 bases at J, with 14 bases in the middle. TCRdb passed the 5' RACE reads through MiXCR, listing each CDR3 protein once. The table lists 350,000 or so distinct CDR3 sequences, approximately 10% of them singletons. This clonotype was counted between two and nine times. Sequencing was carried out using naive T cells sorted from blood. V is TRBV20-1 and J is TRBJ2-1; D is unresolved. The receptor comes from a woman aged 50 to 60 in good health. CDR3 sequence reads: CSASLGAHSYNEQFF. For the CDR3, the DNA is TGCAGTGCTTCTCTGGGCGCTCACTCCTACAATGAGCAGTTCTTC.